These 27 T cell receptor beta chains share one sample of origin, sequenced in a study of T cell responses to AZD1222 COVID-19 vaccine. Here immunoSEQ multiplex PCR was the method, and the copy in TCRdb shows in-frame clones only, minus some. The sample records more than 85,000 clones, approximately 90% being singletons. This sample comprised peripheral blood, obtained on day 0 of AZD1222 vaccination. These TCRs come from an adult in good health.

This rearrangement joins TRBV6-5 to TRBJ2-7; perhaps TRBD1 as D (5 bases). V was pared by 6 bases and J by 3 bases, with 15 bases between. This CDR3 region has 14 residues. The germline gives CDR1 MNHEY, CDR2 SVGAGI. The CDR3 protein is CASRYVGRYYEQYF. CDR3 sequence (DNA): TGTGCCAGCAGGTATGTGGGGCGTTACTACGAGCAGTACTTC.

The J gene is TRBJ2-7, the V gene TRBV30; D perhaps matches TRBD1 (5 bases). The V end was cut by 0 bases, the J end by 11 bases, with 14 bases between. The germline V gene encodes CDR1 GTSNPN and CDR2 SVGIG (reference sequence). The CDR3 totals 12 residues. The CDR3 is CAWSVVTGVKYF. The CDR3 DNA follows: TGTGCCTGGAGTGTCGTCACAGGCGTTAAGTACTTC.

The V gene is TRBV27, the J gene TRBJ1-4, with D possibly being TRBD1 (5 bases). The CDR3 is 14 residues long. The ends were cut back, 2 bases at V and 8 bases at J, with 12 bases in the middle. Germline assignment: CDR1 MNHEY and CDR2 SMNVEV (reference sequence). The CDR3 reads CASSLTGGGEKLFF. The CDR3 coding sequence is TGTGCCAGCAGTTTAACAGGTGGGGGGGAAAAACTGTTTTTT.

This sequence joins TRBV15 and TRBJ1-2; D gene unclear. The CDR3 extends over 12 amino acids. The germline V gene encodes CDR1 LNHNV and CDR2 YYDKDF (reference sequence). With 5 bases removed from V and 1 base from J, the gap between germline ends came to 5 bases. CDR3 in amino acids: CATSQVNYGYTF. The CDR3 region has the DNA TGTGCCACCAGCCAGGTTAACTATGGCTACACCTTC.

CDR3 in amino acids: CASSHGRSTDTQYF. CDR3 DNA sequence: TGTGCCAGCAGCCACGGTCGCAGCACAGATACGCAGTATTTT. The chain joins TRBV3-1 (or the pseudogene TRBV3-2) to TRBJ2-3; D is unclear. The CDR3 runs to 14 residues. Trimming took 3 bases from V and 0 from J, leaving 7 bases between them. Looked up from germline, CDR1 is LGHDT and CDR2 is YNNKEL (reference sequence).

This clone appeared a few times. This chain links TRBV11-2 with TRBJ2-7; D remains ambiguous. Germline assignment: CDR1 SGHAT and CDR2 FQNNGV. Trimming left V 0 bases short and J 6 bases short, with 9 bases between. The CDR3 contains 13 residues. The CDR3 coding sequence is TGTGCCAGCAGCTTAGAGAGTGGTTCCGAGCAGTACTTC. Translation gives CASSLESGSEQYF.

This chain connects TRBV19 to TRBJ2-7; weak D call: TRBD2 (5 bases). Germline loops: CDR1 LNHDA, CDR2 SQIVND (reference sequence). The length of the CDR3 is 14 residues. The V and J ends lost 5 bases and 1 base respectively, with 12 bases between them. The CDR3 loop reads CASSSPGKSYEQYF. CDR3 coding DNA: TGTGCCAGTAGTTCACCGGGAAAATCCTACGAGCAGTACTTC.

This clone was seen a few times. The rearrangement uses TRBV11-2 and TRBJ2-2; D is perhaps TRBD2 (5 bases). There are 14 residues in the CDR3. Per germline, CDR1 SGHAT and CDR2 FQNNGV. Trimming shortened V by 5 bases and J by 1 base, and 8 bases separated the two germline ends. In DNA form, the CDR3 reads TGTGCCAGCAGCCAAGCGGTGAACACCGGGGAGCTGTTTTTT. Its translation is CASSQAVNTGELFF.

The gene calls are TRBV2 and TRBJ2-1, with 7 bases identical to TRBD2. V lost 3 bases, J lost 14 bases, and 4 bases stayed unmatched. The germline CDR1 and CDR2 sequences are SNHLY and FYNNEI. CDR3 length equals 11 residues. The CDR3 nucleotides read TGTGCCAGCAGTGAGGAGGGAGGGGAGTTCTTC. It yields the protein CASSEEGGEFF.

The rearrangement links TRBV6-2 or TRBV6-3 to TRBJ2-7; 8 nucleotides match TRBD1. The germline V gene encodes CDR1 MNHEY and CDR2 SVGEGT. The junction had 12 bases not matched to a gene; V was cut back by 5 bases and J by 0 bases. The CDR3 consists of 17 residues. The CDR3 DNA reads as TGTGCCAGCAGTCCACAGCTCCGGGACAGGTACTCCTACGAGCAGTACTTC. Translating it yields CASSPQLRDRYSYEQYF.

This clone has only one observation. The chain is built from TRBV10-3 and TRBJ1-3; possibly TRBD1 for D (6 bases). Germline V lookup: CDR1 ENHRY, CDR2 SYGVKD. The CDR3 is made up of 17 amino acids. V was trimmed by 0 bases and J by 0 bases, leaving 12 bases between them. The CDR3 protein is CAISESHTGISGNTIYF. CDR3 coding DNA: TGTGCCATCAGTGAGTCCCATACAGGGATCTCTGGAAACACCATATATTTT.

The chain uses TRBV4-2 and TRBJ1-3; no clear D gene. Deletions cut 1 base from V and 0 bases from J, with 10 bases between. The germline V gene encodes CDR1 LGHNA and CDR2 YNFKEQ. This CDR3 is 16 amino acids long. CDR3 coding DNA: TGTGCCAGCAGCCAAGGAACGTCGAGCTCTGGAAACACCATATATTTT. Protein sequence: CASSQGTSSSGNTIYF.

This sequence joins TRBV19 and TRBJ1-5; no clear D. The germline V gene has CDR1 LNHDA and CDR2 SQIVND (reference sequence). This CDR3 comprises 13 residues. V lost 5 bases and J lost 2, with 7 bases in between. The CDR3 reads CASSLSGNQPQHF. CDR3 coding DNA: TGTGCCAGTAGTTTGAGTGGCAATCAGCCCCAGCATTTT.

The rearrangement uses TRBV30 and TRBJ2-3, with 8 bases matching TRBD2. Looked up from germline, CDR1 is GTSNPN and CDR2 is SVGIG (reference sequence). The V gene end was trimmed by 7 bases and the J gene end by 2 bases; junction bases not matched to a gene: 11. This CDR3 has 15 residues. CDR3 residues: CASHRASGPTDTQYF. CDR3 nucleotide sequence: TGTGCCTCGCACCGGGCTAGCGGGCCCACAGATACGCAGTATTTT.

This rearrangement joins TRBV2 to TRBJ2-3; D is perhaps TRBD1 or TRBD2 (6 bases each). The CDR3 contains 14 residues. Germline V lookup: CDR1 SNHLY, CDR2 FYNNEI. Trimming left V 7 bases short and J 4 bases short, with 15 bases between. The CDR3 protein is CASMGGPGADTQYF. The CDR3 region has the DNA TGTGCCAGCATGGGGGGCCCTGGGGCAGATACGCAGTATTTT. Full variable domain (rest looked up from reference TRBV2 and TRBJ2-3): EPEVTQTPSHQVTQMGQEVILRCVPISNHLYFYWYRQILGQKVEFLVSFYNNEISEKSEIFDDQFSVERPDGSNFTLKIRSTKLEDSAMYFCASMGGPGADTQYFGPGTRLTVL.

The CDR3 DNA reads TGTGCCAGCAGCAGAGGGGCTCTCCCCGACGGCTACACCTTC. Its translation: CASSRGALPDGYTF. The gene calls are TRBV3-1 (or the pseudogene TRBV3-2) and TRBJ1-2; possible D gene TRBD1, 5 bases. Trimming removed 5 bases from V and 8 bases from J, with 18 bases in between. Germline-derived CDR1 and CDR2 are LGHDT and YNNKEL (reference sequence). The CDR3 consists of 14 residues.

This clone turned up a few times. The chain joins TRBV2 to TRBJ1-1, with TRBD1 matching 7 bases. V was clipped by 7 bases and J by 6 bases; unmatched bases: 2. CDR1 and CDR2 from the germline V gene are SNHLY and FYNNEI. This CDR3 has 11 residues. CDR3 loop: CASKGAPEAFF. CDR3 DNA sequence: TGTGCCAGCAAGGGGGCCCCTGAAGCTTTCTTT.

V gene TRBV6-2 or TRBV6-3 combines with J gene TRBJ2-6; D is perhaps TRBD1 (6 bases). Germline V CDR1 and CDR2: MNHEY, SVGEGT. Trimming removed 4 bases at V and 2 bases at J, with 9 bases between. The CDR3 is made up of 15 amino acids. The CDR3 protein is CASSSYRAGANVLTF. Here the CDR3 DNA reads TGTGCCAGCAGTTCCTACAGGGCTGGGGCCAACGTCCTGACTTTC.

The chain has TRBV5-1 and TRBJ2-1; TRBD1 or TRBD2 may be the D gene (5 bases each). Germline-derived CDR1 and CDR2 are SGHRS and YFSETQ. V lost 4 bases and J lost 6, with 14 bases in between. The CDR3 covers 14 residues. The chain's CDR3 is CASSLGTLGNEQFF. Here the CDR3 DNA reads TGCGCCAGCAGCCTGGGGACCTTAGGCAATGAGCAGTTCTTC.

This chain connects TRBV6-2 or TRBV6-3 to TRBJ2-7; 11 bases are shared with TRBD2. Germline V lookup: CDR1 MNHEY, CDR2 SVGEGT. The CDR3 is 15 residues long. V dropped 5 bases and J dropped 1; count of bases not matched to a gene: 4. The CDR3 coding sequence is TGTGCCAGCAGTGGACGACTAGCGGGATCCTACGAGCAGTACTTC. The encoded protein is CASSGRLAGSYEQYF.

The chain employs TRBV28 and TRBJ1-2; the D is unclear. Germline V gives CDR1 MDHEN, CDR2 SYDVKM. The length of the CDR3 is 12 residues. V lost 0 bases, J lost 6 bases, and 5 bases lay in between. The CDR3 reads CASSLWSDGYTF. DNA of the CDR3: TGTGCCAGCAGTTTATGGAGTGATGGCTACACCTTC.

The chain links TRBV3-1 (or the pseudogene TRBV3-2) to TRBJ2-1; weak D call: TRBD1 (6 bases). This CDR3 contains 14 residues. Looked up from germline, CDR1 is LGHDT and CDR2 is YNNKEL (reference sequence). V was clipped by 4 bases and J by 7 bases, with 14 bases between them. In DNA form, the CDR3 reads TGTGCCAGCAGCCCCCGAGGGGGAAAGAATGAGCAGTTCTTC. The encoded protein is CASSPRGGKNEQFF.

The V and J genes are TRBV13 and TRBJ1-1; no reliable D call. This CDR3 is built from 13 residues. Germline CDR1 is PRHDT and CDR2 is FYEKMQ (reference sequence). Trimming took 5 bases from V and 4 from J, leaving 11 bases between them. CDR3 sequence (DNA): TGTGCCAGCAGCGTAAGGTCGAGCACTGAAGCTTTCTTT. Translating it yields CASSVRSSTEAFF.

The chain uses TRBV5-4 and TRBJ2-1, with unresolved D. CDR3 size: 16 residues. Deletions cut 0 bases from V and 5 bases from J, with 15 bases between. Germline CDR1 SGHNT, CDR2 YYREEE (reference sequence). CDR3 sequence: CASSLDPNYQNNEQFF. The CDR3 coding sequence is TGTGCCAGCAGCTTGGATCCAAATTACCAAAACAATGAGCAGTTCTTC.

The genes are TRBV24-1 and TRBJ2-2; TRBD2 agrees at 12 bases. Trimming took 9 bases from V and 4 from J; bases not matched to a gene: 11. CDR3 length equals 17 residues. Germline lookup yields CDR1 KGHDR and CDR2 SFDVKD. The CDR3 region is CATLPRLAGDFTGELFF. CDR3 coding DNA: TGTGCCACCCTCCCCCGACTAGCGGGAGACTTCACCGGGGAGCTGTTTTTT.

The CDR3 nucleotides read TGTGCCAGCAGCCCCGCGGGAGGAAGCAATGAGCAGTTCTTC. Its translation: CASSPAGGSNEQFF. The V gene is TRBV3-1 (or the pseudogene TRBV3-2), the J gene TRBJ2-1; 8 positions match TRBD2. The CDR3 covers 14 residues. J was trimmed by 6 bases and V by 4 bases; bases with no gene match: 5. Per the germline V gene, CDR1 is LGHDT and CDR2 is YNNKEL (reference sequence).

This clone was detected once. The CDR3 here is CSASQGTMNTEAFF. The DNA of the CDR3 is TGCAGTGCTAGTCAGGGAACTATGAACACTGAAGCTTTCTTT. The J gene is TRBJ1-1, the V gene TRBV20-1; D may be TRBD1 (5 bases). The germline CDR1 and CDR2 sequences are DFQATT and SNEGSKA (reference sequence). The CDR3 is made up of 14 amino acids. Trimming stripped 3 bases from V and 0 bases from J, with 11 bases between.